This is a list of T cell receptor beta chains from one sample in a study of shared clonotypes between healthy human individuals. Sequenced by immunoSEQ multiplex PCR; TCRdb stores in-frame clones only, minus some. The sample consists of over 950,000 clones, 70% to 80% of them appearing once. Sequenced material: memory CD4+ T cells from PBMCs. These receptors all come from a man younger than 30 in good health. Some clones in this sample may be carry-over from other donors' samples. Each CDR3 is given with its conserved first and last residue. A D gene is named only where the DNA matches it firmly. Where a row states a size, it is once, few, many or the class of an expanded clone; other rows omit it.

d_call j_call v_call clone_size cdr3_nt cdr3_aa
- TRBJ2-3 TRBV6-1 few TGTGCCAGCAGTCGAGGGGAGTCCACAGATACGCAGTATTTT CASSRGESTDTQYF
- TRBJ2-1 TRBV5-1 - TGCGCCAGCAGCTTGGGGGCAGTCGGCAATGAGCAGTTCTTC CASSLGAVGNEQFF
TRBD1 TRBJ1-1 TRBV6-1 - TGTGCCAGCAGGAACCGAGGACAGGGGGTTACTGAAGCTTTCTTT CASRNRGQGVTEAFF
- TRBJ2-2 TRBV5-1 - TGCGCCAGCAGCCGGGGCTTATCTAACACCGGGGAGCTGTTTTTT CASSRGLSNTGELFF
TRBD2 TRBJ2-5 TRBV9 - TGTGCCAGCAGCGTAGCCCCTAGCGGGCGACAAGAGACCCAGTACTTC CASSVAPSGRQETQYF
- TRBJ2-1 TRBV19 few TGTGCCAGTAGTGCCCTCGGTCATTGGGGCTCCTACAATGAGCAGTTCTTC CASSALGHWGSYNEQFF
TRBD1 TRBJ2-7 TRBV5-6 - TGTGCCAGCAGCTTGACAGGGGGCGAGCAGTACTTC CASSLTGGEQYF
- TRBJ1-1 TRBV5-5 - TGTGCCAGCAGCCTACGGGTTACAGGGAGCACTGAAGCTTTCTTT CASSLRVTGSTEAFF
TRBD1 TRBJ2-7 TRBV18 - TGTGCCAGCTCACCGGGGGACAGAGCCTACGAGCAGTACTTC CASSPGDRAYEQYF
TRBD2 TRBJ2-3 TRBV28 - TGTGCCCCCCAGGGGCGGGAGGGCACAGATACGCAGTATTTT CAPQGREGTDTQYF
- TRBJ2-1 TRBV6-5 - TGTGCCAGCAGTTATTGGCCTCCTTACAACAATGAGCAGTTCTTC CASSYWPPYNNEQFF
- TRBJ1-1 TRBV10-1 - TGCGCCAGCAGTGATTCCAGGGGCGTTAGGACTGAAGCTTTCTTT CASSDSRGVRTEAFF
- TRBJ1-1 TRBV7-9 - TGTGCCAGCGGCCTCCAGGGAGTAGGTGAAGCTTTCTTT CASGLQGVGEAFF
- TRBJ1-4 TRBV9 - TGTGCCAGCAGCGTAGCCGTGGATAATGAAAAACTGTTTTTT CASSVAVDNEKLFF
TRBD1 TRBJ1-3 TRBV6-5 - TGTGCCAGCAGTGGAAATCAAAGGGGGCGAAACACCATATATTTT CASSGNQRGRNTIYF
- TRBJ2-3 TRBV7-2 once TGTGCCAGCAGCTCCAGGGCCCACCCGGGGGATACGCAGTATTTT CASSSRAHPGDTQYF
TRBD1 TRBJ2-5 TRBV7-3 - TGTGCCAGCAGCTTAACGGACAGGGTAGAGACCCAGTACTTC CASSLTDRVETQYF
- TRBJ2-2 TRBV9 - TGTGCCAGCAGCGTATATAAAAACACCGGGGAGCTGTTTTTT CASSVYKNTGELFF
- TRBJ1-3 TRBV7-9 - TGTGCCAGCAGCTCACAACGACTCTTCTCTGGAAACACCATATATTTT CASSSQRLFSGNTIYF
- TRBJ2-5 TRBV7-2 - TGTGCCAGCAGCTTACCGGGGAGACCCGTCCAAGAGACCCAGTACTTC CASSLPGRPVQETQYF
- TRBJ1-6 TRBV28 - TGTGCCAGCAGTTTATTATTCCGGAGGGGCCCCGTCCTAAGCTCCTATAATTCACCCCTCCACTTT CASSLLFRRGPVLSSYNSPLHF
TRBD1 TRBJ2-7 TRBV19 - TGTGCCAGTAGTATTGGGACAGGGGACTACGAGCAGTACTTC CASSIGTGDYEQYF
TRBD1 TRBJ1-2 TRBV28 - TGTGCCAGCAGTCGCAAGGGGACAGGAAGGGGCTACACCTTC CASSRKGTGRGYTF
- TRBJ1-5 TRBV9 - TGTGCCAGCAGCGTAGAACCTTTCAATCAGCCCCAGCATTTT CASSVEPFNQPQHF
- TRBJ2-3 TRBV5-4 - TGTGCCAGCAGCACTCCGGGCTCCCAGGTCGCAGATACGCAGTATTTT CASSTPGSQVADTQYF
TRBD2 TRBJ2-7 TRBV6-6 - TGTGCCAGCAGTCGCTCGCGGGAGGGCTACGAGCAGTACTTC CASSRSREGYEQYF
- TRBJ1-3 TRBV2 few TGTGCCAGCGCTGCTGGGGTAGCTGGAAACACCATATATTTT CASAAGVAGNTIYF
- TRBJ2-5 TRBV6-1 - TGTGCCAGCAGCGGACTTCCGATGGAGACCCAGTACTTC CASSGLPMETQYF
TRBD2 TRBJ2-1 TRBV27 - TGTGCCAGCACCTTGAGAATAGCGGGAGGGTCCTACAATGAGCAGTTCTTC CASTLRIAGGSYNEQFF
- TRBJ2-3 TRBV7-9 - TGTGCCAGCAGCTCGGACCATAGCACAGATACGCAGTATTTT CASSSDHSTDTQYF
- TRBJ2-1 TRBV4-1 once TGCGCCAGCAGCCAAGACGGCTGGGGTGAGCAGTTCTTC CASSQDGWGEQFF
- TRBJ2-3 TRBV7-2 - TGTGCCAGCAGACAGGACACAGATACGCAGTATTTT CASRQDTDTQYF
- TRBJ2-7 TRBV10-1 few TGCGCCAGCAGCGGTGGACTACGGGGTGAGCAGTACTTC CASSGGLRGEQYF
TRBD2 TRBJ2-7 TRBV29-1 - TGCAGCGTTGTCCCGGCGGGAGGCTTCGAGCAGTACTTC CSVVPAGGFEQYF
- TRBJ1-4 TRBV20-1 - TGCAGTGCTACTGAAGCCGAAAAACTGTTTTTT CSATEAEKLFF
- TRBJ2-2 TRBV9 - TGTGCCAGCAGCGCAGTGGGCCGACTAATCCCCGGGGAGCTGTTTTTT CASSAVGRLIPGELFF
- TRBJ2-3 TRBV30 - TGTGCCTTGGGGCGGGGTGAGAGCACAGATACGCAGTATTTT CALGRGESTDTQYF
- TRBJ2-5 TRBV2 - TGTGCCAGCAAATCGGAAGGAGAGACCCAGTACTTC CASKSEGETQYF
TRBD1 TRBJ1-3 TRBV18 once TGTGCCAGCTCACCACCGCGGACAGGTTCTGGAAACACCATATATTTT CASSPPRTGSGNTIYF
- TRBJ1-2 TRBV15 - TGTGCCACCAGCAGAGACTACAGCGTCCGGGAACCTTATGGCTACACCTTC CATSRDYSVREPYGYTF
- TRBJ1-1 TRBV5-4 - TGTGCCAGCAGCCCAGGGTGGGACACCGAAGCTTTCTTT CASSPGWDTEAFF
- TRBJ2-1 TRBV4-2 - TGTGCCAGCAGCTCCAGAGGGGGGAACAATGAGCAGTTCTTC CASSSRGGNNEQFF
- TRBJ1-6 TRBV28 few TGTGCCAGCAGTTTGTACATCCCTAATTCACCCCTCCACTTT CASSLYIPNSPLHF
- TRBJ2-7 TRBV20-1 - TGCAGTGCCGCACAGCTATACGAGCAGTACTTC CSAAQLYEQYF
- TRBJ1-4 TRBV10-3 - TGTGCCATCAGTGAGAAGGCAGCTAAAGACGATGAAAAACTGTTTTTT CAISEKAAKDDEKLFF
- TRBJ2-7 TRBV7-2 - TGTGCCAGCAGCTTTACAGGGAGGTACGAGCAGTACTTC CASSFTGRYEQYF
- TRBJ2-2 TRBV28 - TGTGCCAGCATGATACGGGACACCGGGGAGCTGTTTTTT CASMIRDTGELFF